The 8 T cell receptor beta chains presented below share a single source sample, sequenced in a study of T cells in severe cutaneous drug reactions (dated by TCRdb to 2018 to 2020). The sequencing machine was an Illumina MiSeq. Library preparation used the iRepertoire multiplex PCR system with TCR subtype-specific primers for both bulk and single-cell sequencing. TCRdb reprocessed the sequencing reads and holds a single record per CDR3 protein sequence, with no DNA. Per the sample table, the count is some 1,000 distinct CDR3 sequences. 16% of the sample rests with the top ten. The donors whose samples were sequenced had carbamazepine-induced Stevens-Johnson syndrome or toxic epidermal necrolysis (CBZ-SJS/TEN). Sequencing used PBMCs. The receptor set was obtained from a human donor with Stevens-Johnson syndrome, a severe cutaneous drug reaction.

In terms of frequency, this clonotype is medium-sized. The V call is TRBV19, the J call TRBJ1-4. The CDR3 totals 13 residues. Germline-derived CDR1 and CDR2 are LNHDA and SQIVND (reference sequence). The CDR3 here is CASKVLLGEKLFF.

In terms of frequency, this clonotype is large. The V gene is TRBV6-1, the J gene TRBJ2-3; the TCRdb call, TRBD1, lacks DNA for checking. CDR1 and CDR2 (germline): MNHNS, SASEGT. This CDR3 has 14 residues. CDR3 amino acids: CASRLPGGTDTQYF.

This clonotype ranks as large in terms of frequency. The chain recombines TRBV28 with TRBJ2-7. The CDR3 extends over 13 amino acids. Germline assignment: CDR1 MDHEN and CDR2 SYDVKM. The CDR3 is CASSSPRLYEQYF.

This clonotype is labeled medium-sized based on frequency. The CDR3 sequence is CASKSGLRPNTGELFF. The chain links TRBV2 to TRBJ2-2; lacking DNA, the TRBD2 call made by TCRdb goes unchecked. The CDR3 is 16 amino acids. CDR1 and CDR2 (germline): SNHLY, FYNNEI.

This clonotype is called medium-sized based on its frequency. The chain uses TRBV30 and TRBJ1-1; TCRdb outputs TRBD1, but without DNA this stays unchecked. Germline V gene lookup returns CDR1 GTSNPN and CDR2 SVGIG (reference sequence). The CDR3 runs 13 residues. CDR3 region: CAWMGQANTEAFF.

This clonotype registers medium-sized by frequency. The chain couples TRBV4-1 to TRBJ2-2. The CDR3 sequence is 14 residues long. Germline assignment: CDR1 MGHRA and CDR2 YSYEKL. This CDR3 reads CASSQAQNTGELFF.

This clonotype counts as medium-sized by frequency. This chain uses TRBV6-1 with TRBJ2-5; lacking DNA, the TRBD1 call made by TCRdb goes unchecked. Germline CDR1 is MNHNS and CDR2 is SASEGT. This CDR3 is 13 amino acids long. CDR3 in amino acids: CASTRQGQETQYF.

This clonotype is classed as medium-sized (0.01 to 0.1%) by frequency. The chain is built from TRBV2 and TRBJ2-7; with no DNA, the TCRdb D assignment of TRBD2 cannot be verified. The CDR3 extends over 15 amino acids. In germline, CDR1 is SNHLY, CDR2 FYNNEI. CDR3 sequence reads: CASSESETSGYEQYF. Looking up the rest from reference TRBV2 and TRBJ2-7 gives the full variable domain: EPEVTQTPSHQVTQMGQEVILRCVPISNHLYFYWYRQILGQKVEFLVSFYNNEISEKSEIFDDQFSVERPDGSNFTLKIRSTKLEDSAMYFCASSESETSGYEQYFGPGTRLTVT.